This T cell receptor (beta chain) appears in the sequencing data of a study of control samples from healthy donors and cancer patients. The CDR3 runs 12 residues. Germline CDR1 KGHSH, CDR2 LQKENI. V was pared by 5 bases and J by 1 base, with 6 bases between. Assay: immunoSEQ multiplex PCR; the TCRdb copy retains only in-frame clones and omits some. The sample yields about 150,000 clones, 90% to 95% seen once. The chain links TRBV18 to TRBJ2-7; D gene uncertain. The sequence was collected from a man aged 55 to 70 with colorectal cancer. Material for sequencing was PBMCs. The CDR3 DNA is TGTGCCAGCTCATCTTTATCCTACGAGCAGTACTTC. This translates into CASSSLSYEQYF.